This T cell receptor (beta chain) was obtained from a study of blood T cell repertoires in COVID-19. The germline V gene has CDR1 SGHNT and CDR2 YENEEA. The CDR3 contains 14 residues. V lost 9 bases to trimming and J lost 7 bases, with 22 bases between them. Produced via immunoSEQ multiplex PCR; TCRdb's table is partial and in-frame only. Among 100,000 or so clones listed, around 80% were seen once. The origin of this receptor is a human donor in a cohort sampled during active COVID-19. This chain links TRBV11-3 with TRBJ2-7, with D maybe TRBD2 (5 bases). Source material: peripheral blood. CDR3 sequence: CARVVRGAIWEQYF. The CDR3 DNA follows: TGTGCCAGGGTCGTCCGGGGAGCTATCTGGGAGCAGTACTTC.